This TCR beta chain stems from a study of blood T cell repertoires in COVID-19. In the study overall: Acute and convalescent COVID-19 samples came from the United States, Italy and Spain.

Trimming took 1 base from V and 3 from J, leaving 8 bases between them. The CDR3 has 14 amino acids. Germline CDR1 reads KGHSH; CDR2 reads LQKENI. As handled by the study authors: Reference gene primer amplification gave estimated nucleated cell counts. Repertoires were generated with immunoSEQ multiplex PCR, while TCRdb's copy carries only in-frame clones and drops some. V and J calls and clone size come straight from that table; D and trimming were deduced from the DNA. The profile shows under 100,000 clones, about four fifths of them singletons. This chain uses TRBV18 with TRBJ2-3; tentative D call: TRBD1 (5 bases). The sequence was obtained from a woman between 35 and 50 years old with active or convalescent COVID-19. Material for sequencing was peripheral blood. The CDR3 sequence is CASSPRPGTDTQYF. The CDR3 DNA is TGTGCCAGCTCACCACGCCCAGGGACAGATACGCAGTATTTT.